Listed below are T cell receptor beta chains from one sample, sequenced in a study of CD8 T cells in ankylosing spondylitis. MiXCR, applied by TCRdb to the 5' RACE reads, yields one record per CDR3 protein. The table has approximately 300,000 distinct CDR3 sequences, approximately 8% seen once. Material for sequencing was blood, either unsorted or a sorted T cell fraction (not recorded which). Receptors originate from a male donor with ankylosing spondylitis. The CDR3 runs from the conserved cysteine through the conserved F or W. D genes are given only for firm matches. Size is stated for part of the rows, as once, few or many counts, or as a class when the clone is expanded.

V gene	clone size	J gene	D gene	CDR3 protein	CDR3 DNA
TRBV5-1	many	TRBJ1-6	TRBD1	CASTRDITQGGSPLHF	TGCGCCAGCACCCGGGACATCACACAGGGGGGTTCACCCCTCCACTTT
TRBV7-9	few	TRBJ2-1	.	CASSDRSLVRAHNEQFF	TGTGCCAGCAGCGACAGGAGTTTGGTTAGAGCCCACAATGAGCAGTTCTTC
TRBV7-9	few	TRBJ2-7	.	CASSLRSQGNYEQYF	TGTGCCAGCAGCCTGCGGAGTCAGGGGAACTACGAGCAGTACTTC
TRBV5-6	many	TRBJ2-4	.	CASSVRLVSNIQYF	TGTGCCAGCAGCGTGCGACTAGTATCAAACATTCAGTACTTC
TRBV5-6	.	TRBJ2-2	.	CASSRLAPGELFF	TGTGCCAGCAGCAGGCTAGCACCCGGGGAGCTGTTTTTT
TRBV29-1	many	TRBJ1-2	TRBD1	CSVENRGYYGYTF	TGCAGCGTTGAAAACAGGGGTTACTATGGCTACACCTTC
TRBV5-1	few	TRBJ2-2	.	CASSLGTDRNTGELFF	TGCGCCAGCAGCCTGGGAACTGACAGAAACACCGGGGAGCTGTTTTTT
TRBV5-1	few	TRBJ2-4	TRBD2	CASSPGGTKNIQYF	TGCGCCAGCAGTCCGGGAGGGACCAAAAACATTCAGTACTTC
TRBV2	.	TRBJ1-5	.	CASSEVRVVQPQHF	TGTGCCAGCAGTGAGGTCAGGGTAGTTCAGCCCCAGCATTTT
TRBV9	few	TRBJ2-2	.	CASSALQGAGELFF	TGTGCCAGCAGCGCCCTACAAGGGGCCGGGGAGCTGTTTTTT
TRBV29-1	.	TRBJ2-1	TRBD2	CSVGLAVSGEQFF	TGCAGCGTTGGACTAGCGGTATCGGGTGAGCAGTTCTTC
TRBV7-9	few	TRBJ1-5	.	CASSLGELTQHF	TGTGCCAGCAGCTTAGGGGAGTTGACCCAGCATTTT
TRBV2	.	TRBJ2-5	.	CASELRCPYF	TGTGCCAGCGAGCTCCGGTGTCCGTACTTC
TRBV20-1	many	TRBJ2-7	.	CSARSGLSYEQYF	TGCAGTGCTAGGTCGGGCCTCTCCTACGAGCAGTACTTC
TRBV29-1	few	TRBJ2-3	.	CSARRWGASTDTQYF	TGCAGCGCCAGGAGGTGGGGAGCAAGCACAGATACGCAGTATTTT
TRBV29-1	many	TRBJ1-1	.	CSARTAMNTEAFF	TGCAGCGCCCGGACGGCTATGAACACTGAAGCTTTCTTT
TRBV7-3	few	TRBJ2-3	.	CASTLSRGDTQYF	TGTGCCAGCACCCTAAGTCGGGGGGATACGCAGTATTTT
TRBV6-1	few	TRBJ2-2	TRBD2	CASRKGTSGSSGELFF	TGTGCCAGCAGGAAAGGGACTAGCGGGAGTTCCGGGGAGCTGTTTTTT
TRBV4-1	many	TRBJ2-1	TRBD2	CASNPSGIGDNEQFF	TGCGCCAGCAACCCTAGCGGGATCGGGGACAATGAGCAGTTCTTC
TRBV7-8	few	TRBJ2-1	.	CATHLGGEQFF	TGTGCCACCCACCTAGGGGGTGAGCAGTTCTTC
TRBV4-1	.	TRBJ2-7	TRBD1	CASSQPGGPYEQYF	TGCGCCAGCAGCCAGCCAGGGGGTCCCTACGAGCAGTACTTC
TRBV2	few	TRBJ2-6	.	CASTRSGANVLTF	TGTGCCAGCACCCGCTCTGGGGCCAACGTCCTGACTTTC
TRBV6-5	many	TRBJ2-2	TRBD2	CASSLTSGRNTGELFF	TGTGCCAGCAGTTTAACTAGCGGGAGAAACACCGGGGAGCTGTTTTTT
TRBV9	few	TRBJ1-1	.	CASSPRDNLNTEAFF	TGTGCCAGCAGCCCCCGGGACAACCTGAACACTGAAGCTTTCTTT
TRBV12-3/TRBV12-4	.	TRBJ2-7	.	CASSFGGGTAEQYF	TGTGCCAGCAGTTTCGGGGGAGGCACGGCCGAGCAGTACTTC
TRBV6-5	.	TRBJ1-6	TRBD1	CASSSGTGGSYNSPLHF	TGTGCCAGCAGTTCCGGGACAGGAGGGTCCTATAATTCACCCCTCCACTTT
TRBV7-2	many	TRBJ2-1	TRBD2	CASSYGRIYNEQFF	TGTGCCAGCAGCTACGGGAGGATCTACAATGAGCAGTTCTTC
TRBV10-3	.	TRBJ1-4	TRBD1	CAISARTGDGEKLFF	TGTGCCATCAGTGCCCGGACAGGGGATGGTGAAAAACTGTTTTTT
TRBV5-6	.	TRBJ1-1	.	CASSLEQNYIEAFF	TGTGCCAGCAGCTTGGAACAGAATTATATTGAAGCTTTCTTT
TRBV2	many	TRBJ1-1	TRBD1	CASATGTGGPKAFF	TGTGCCAGCGCAACCGGGACAGGGGGCCCAAAAGCTTTCTTT
TRBV5-6	many	TRBJ2-7	.	CASSLGPTDEQYF	TGTGCCAGCAGCTTGGGTCCGACTGACGAGCAGTACTTC
TRBV12-3/TRBV12-4	many	TRBJ2-2	.	CASRNRVNTGELFF	TGTGCCAGCAGAAACAGGGTGAACACCGGGGAGCTGTTTTTT
TRBV14	.	TRBJ2-7	.	CASGYYIEQYF	TGTGCCAGCGGCTACTATATCGAGCAGTACTTC
TRBV29-1	.	TRBJ2-7	.	CSVLLGGSGEQYF	TGCAGCGTCCTTCTGGGTGGTTCCGGCGAGCAGTACTTC
TRBV11-3	few	TRBJ1-6	.	CASSSTAFNSPLHF	TGTGCCAGCAGCTCGACAGCATTCAATTCACCCCTCCACTTT